This T cell receptor (beta chain) was profiled in a study of cytomegalovirus exposure and HLA in healthy donors. Whole-study results and caveats: It was shown in a later analysis that HLA-associated TCR beta chains were more clonally expanded than other, equally common chains.

As regards this clone: The antigen remains undetermined.

Though nominally healthy at sampling, donors likely had unrecorded immune exposures. Primers: 60 Vbeta forward and 13 Jbeta reverse. Assay: immunoSEQ multiplex PCR; the TCRdb copy retains only in-frame clones and omits some. The sample carries 120,000 to 150,000 clones, roughly 88% recorded once. The sample comprised PBMCs. The receptor comes from a woman between 40 and 55 years old in good health and CMV-seronegative.

The CDR3 loop reads CASSLTSGSGDTQYF. In DNA, the CDR3 is TGTGCCAGCAGCCTTACAAGCGGGAGTGGGGATACGCAGTATTTT. The rearrangement links TRBV5-4 to TRBJ2-3, with 8 bases matching TRBD2. V was pared by 4 bases and J by 6 bases, with 10 bases of the junction left unmatched. The CDR3 sequence is 15 residues long. The germline V gene has CDR1 SGHNT and CDR2 YYREEE (reference sequence).